A single TCR beta chain is shown here with its context. Its antigen is not known. Using about 190 ng DNA, 30,000 or so T cell genomes, the sorted-subset replicate PCRs were run. Using immunoSEQ multiplex PCR, the repertoire was profiled, and TCRdb retains in-frame clones only, with some absent. The sample holds about 1 million clones; roughly 80% are singletons and the top ten take about 1.5%. V was trimmed by 7 bases and J by 2 bases, leaving 9 bases between them. This CDR3 comprises 14 residues. The germline CDR1 and CDR2 sequences are PRHDT and FYEKMQ (reference sequence). The data derive from a study of shared clonotypes between healthy human individuals. Study-level findings and limits: Lower generation probabilities were found for non-shared clonotypes than for those shared by all four donors. Having only a few donors restricted how much genetic and exposure-history diversity was captured. Depth of sequencing was expected to influence donor clonotype sharing.

The chain links TRBV13 to TRBJ1-6; D is uncertain. The sequenced sample was memory CD4+ T cells sorted from blood. Subset given: CD45RA-negative fraction. The receptor's source is a young man in good health. CDR3 coding DNA: TGTGCCAGCACAATCAGCCCCTATAATTCACCCCTCCACTTT. Amino acids: CASTISPYNSPLHF.